The 28 T cell receptor beta chains reported below all come from one sample, sequenced in a study of T cell repertoires in cytomegalovirus infection (dated by TCRdb to between 2018 and 2020). Sequenced on an Illumina HiSeq 1500. TCRdb redid the processing of the public reads, applying fastp at Q25 and MiXCR, and retained in-frame beta chains. Records with the same CDR3 protein are collapsed into one entry carrying the most frequent genes and DNA. For this sample the table gives more than 650,000 distinct CDR3 sequences, of which roughly 36% were detected only once. The ten largest clones add up to 2.5% to 3.5% of the sample. Sequencing was performed on PBMCs. The receptors were gathered from a human donor in good health (CMV status not recorded). Some clones in this sample may be carry-over from other donors' samples.

The V call is TRBV28, the J call TRBJ2-1; TRBD1 is a possible D gene (5 bases). CDR1 is MDHEN and CDR2 is SYDVKM in the germline V gene. The V end lost 6 bases, the J end lost 9 bases, and 12 bases lay between the germline ends. The CDR3 contains 12 residues. CDR3 region: CASRIRVGEQFF. CDR3 sequence (DNA): TGTGCCAGCAGAATCAGGGTCGGTGAGCAGTTCTTC.

The gene calls are TRBV12-3 or TRBV12-4 and TRBJ2-7, with TRBD1 matching 7 bases. This CDR3 contains 15 residues. The trim removed 7 bases at V and 2 bases at J, leaving 11 bases unmatched. Written as DNA, the CDR3 is TGTGCCAGCACCGGTCAGACAGGGACCACCTACGAGCAGTACTTC. Protein: CASTGQTGTTYEQYF.

The chain recombines TRBV7-9 with TRBJ1-5; D perhaps matches TRBD1 (5 bases). The CDR3 is 14 amino acids. Germline CDR1 is SEHNR and CDR2 is FQNEAQ (reference sequence). Trimming pared 2 bases from V and 6 bases from J, leaving 11 bases between. The CDR3 protein is CASSLIGDAQPQHF. The CDR3 DNA reads as TGTGCCAGCAGCTTAATCGGGGACGCTCAGCCCCAGCATTTT.

Worth noting for this clonotype: One junction end does not reproduce the germline sequence, and a read error may be involved. The rearrangement uses TRBV7-3 and TRBJ1-1; no reliable D call. Germline CDR1 reads SGHTA; CDR2 reads FQGTGA. CDR3 size: 15 residues. CDR3 sequence (DNA): TGTGCCAGCAGCTTAAACTCCCGTGGGTACACTAAAGCTTTCTTT. Protein product: CASSLNSRGYTKAFF.

CDR3 sequence: CASSMGQSLKPQHF. As DNA, the CDR3 is TGTGCCAGTAGTATGGGGCAGTCCCTTAAGCCCCAGCATTTT. The rearrangement links TRBV19 to TRBJ1-5; a possible D gene is TRBD1 (5 bases). Trimming left V 3 bases short and J 8 bases short, with 14 bases between. This CDR3 has 14 amino acids. CDR1 and CDR2 (germline): LNHDA, SQIVND (reference sequence).

This clonotype was seen a handful of times. The V call is TRBV5-6, the J call TRBJ2-1; 9 nucleotides agree with TRBD1. There are 16 residues in the CDR3. The V gene end was trimmed by 4 bases and the J gene end by 8 bases; junction bases not matched to a gene: 13. The V gene's germline CDR1 is SGHDT and CDR2 YYEEEE. CDR3 in amino acids: CASSPPRDRVYDEQFF. The CDR3 DNA follows: TGTGCCAGCAGCCCCCCTCGGGACAGGGTATATGATGAGCAGTTCTTC.

The chain uses TRBV11-2 and TRBJ2-1; 7 bases align to TRBD2. With V trimmed by 5 bases and J by 6 bases, 7 bases remained unmatched. Looked up from germline, CDR1 is SGHAT and CDR2 is FQNNGV. There are 14 residues in the CDR3. The chain's CDR3 is CASSTPRGVNEQFF. The DNA of the CDR3 is TGTGCCAGCAGCACCCCTCGGGGGGTCAATGAGCAGTTCTTC.

The sample holds many counts of this clonotype. The chain employs TRBV7-8 and TRBJ1-2; 10 bases agree with TRBD1. V gave up 2 bases and J gave up 8 bases; unmatched junction bases: 5. The germline CDR1 and CDR2 sequences are SGHVS and FQNEAQ. The CDR3 is made up of 14 amino acids. CDR3 in DNA: TGTGCCAGCAGCTTAACCGGGACAGGGGACGGCTACACCTTC. Its translation is CASSLTGTGDGYTF.

The chain links TRBV28 to TRBJ1-2, with 10 bases lining up with TRBD1. The length of the CDR3 is 15 residues. Germline values: CDR1 MDHEN, CDR2 SYDVKM. The junction had 11 bases not matched to a gene; V was cut back by 8 bases and J by 5 bases. The CDR3 loop is CASRAGTGAPYGYTF. CDR3 coding DNA: TGTGCCAGCCGAGCCGGGACAGGGGCTCCTTATGGCTACACCTTC.

V is TRBV11-2 and J is TRBJ2-7, with D hard to call. Between the trimmed V and J ends, which lost 0 bases and 2 bases, there was a span of 14 bases. This CDR3 is 16 amino acids long. CDR1 and CDR2 (germline): SGHAT, FQNNGV. Here the CDR3 DNA reads TGTGCCAGCAGCTTAGAGACCCCGCAAATTACCTACGAGCAGTACTTC. Translation: CASSLETPQITYEQYF.

The rearrangement uses TRBV15 and TRBJ2-1; 9 bases are a match to TRBD2. J was trimmed by 1 base and V by 1 base; bases with no gene match: 8. The CDR3 is 18 residues long. Per germline, CDR1 LNHNV and CDR2 YYDKDF (reference sequence). The CDR3 DNA reads as TGTGCCACCAGCAGAGGGGGTAGCGGGGGTAAGTCCTACAATGAGCAGTTCTTC. This translates into CATSRGGSGGKSYNEQFF. The variable domain in full, completed from reference TRBV15 and TRBJ2-1, reads DAMVIQNPRYQVTQFGKPVTLSCSQTLNHNVMYWYQQKSSQAPKLLFHYYDKDFNNEADTPDNFQSRRPNTSFCFLDIRSPGLGDTAMYLCATSRGGSGGKSYNEQFFGPGTRLTVL.

The chain carries TRBV28 and TRBJ2-6; D is perhaps TRBD1 (6 bases). V was clipped by 5 bases and J by 4 bases, with 9 bases between them. This CDR3 spans 14 amino acids. Germline V gene data show CDR1 as MDHEN and CDR2 as SYDVKM. CDR3 coding DNA: TGTGCCAGCAGTCCAGGGGAAGGGGCCAACGTCCTGACTTTC. Encoded protein: CASSPGEGANVLTF.

This clonotype was seen a few times. The V call is TRBV7-2, the J call TRBJ2-4, with 10 nucleotides matching TRBD2. With V trimmed by 3 bases and J by 3 bases, 5 bases remained unmatched. The CDR3 consists of 16 residues. The germline V gene encodes CDR1 SGHTA and CDR2 FQGNSA. Written as DNA, the CDR3 is TGTGCCAGCAGCTTGATAGCGGGAGGTGGCAAAAACATTCAGTACTTC. This encodes CASSLIAGGGKNIQYF.

In regard to this clonotype: A clone one base away is much larger, so this may be a read error. The chain joins TRBV7-2 to TRBJ2-3, with D hard to call. This CDR3 contains 12 residues. Per the germline V gene, CDR1 is SGHTA and CDR2 is FQGNSA. The chain's CDR3 is CASSQSKDTQYF. The DNA of the CDR3 is TGTGCCAGCAGCCAAAGCAAAGATACGCAGTATTTT.

This clonotype was counted ten times or more. The chain links TRBV7-2 to TRBJ2-5; maybe TRBD2 (7 bases). Germline lookup yields CDR1 SGHTA and CDR2 FQGNSA. The CDR3 length is 14 residues. V was pared by 5 bases and J by 1 base, with 11 bases between. The CDR3 region is CASSPGGPQETQYF. The CDR3 DNA is TGTGCCAGCAGCCCGGGGGGCCCCCAAGAGACCCAGTACTTC.

This clonotype was recorded a few times. The V gene is TRBV7-3, the J gene TRBJ2-7, with 8 positions matching TRBD1. The J segment lost 5 bases and the V segment lost 6 bases, leaving 18 bases of the junction unmatched. CDR1 and CDR2 from the germline V gene are SGHTA and FQGTGA. The CDR3 is 17 amino acids. This CDR3 reads CASSRYTSTGDRNEQYF. In DNA, the CDR3 is TGTGCCAGCAGTCGTTATACCTCGACAGGGGATCGAAACGAGCAGTACTTC. Using reference TRBV7-3 and TRBJ2-7 for the parts outside the CDR3, the full variable domain is GAGVSQTPSNKVTEKGKYVELRCDPISGHTALYWYRQSLGQGPEFLIYFQGTGAADDSGLPNDRFFAVRPEGSVSTLKIQRTERGDSAVYLCASSRYTSTGDRNEQYFGPGTRLTVT.

As for this clonotype: This may arise from a read error, as a much more abundant clone is one base away. This chain links TRBV7-8 with TRBJ1-4; tentatively, D is TRBD1 (5 bases). The germline V gene has CDR1 SGHVS and CDR2 FQNEAQ. The CDR3 extends over 14 amino acids. CDR3 sequence reads: CACSNRGGNEKLFF. The CDR3 DNA follows: TGTGCCTGCAGCAACCGGGGGGGGAATGAAAAACTGTTTTTT.

This clonotype was seen more than once but under ten times. The chain combines TRBV15 with TRBJ1-1; D call uncertain. Trimming removed 1 base from V and 1 base from J, with 13 bases in between. This CDR3 contains 16 residues. Per the germline V gene, CDR1 is LNHNV and CDR2 is YYDKDF (reference sequence). The chain's CDR3 is CATSRVPTAGNTEAFF. In DNA, the CDR3 is TGTGCCACCAGCAGAGTCCCCACCGCCGGGAACACTGAAGCTTTCTTT.

For this clonotype: Mismatch with germline at one junction end may stem from a read error. V gene TRBV12-3 or TRBV12-4 combines with J gene TRBJ2-6, with D perhaps being TRBD1 or TRBD2 (7 bases each). The CDR3 loop spans 17 amino acids. The CDR3 DNA sequence: TGTGCCAGTGGGAGGGGCAGGGGGTATTCTGGGACCAACGTCCTGACTTTC. Translation: CASGRGRGYSGTNVLTF.

This clonotype was seen more than once but under ten times. Mismatch with germline at one junction end may stem from a read error. The chain carries TRBV6-2 or TRBV6-3 and TRBJ2-1; D ambiguous. Germline V gene sequence: CDR1 MNHEY, CDR2 SVGEGT. The CDR3 loop spans 14 amino acids. The CDR3 bases are TGTGCCAGCAGCCGACGGCCCAACAGCGAGTTCAGCCATTTC. Amino acids: CASSRRPNSEFSHF.

DNA for the CDR3: TGTGCCACCAGCAGAGACAGGGCAAACACTGAAGCTTTCTTT. It is translated as CATSRDRANTEAFF. V gene TRBV15 combines with J gene TRBJ1-1; TRBD1 might be the D (5 bases). V was cut by 0 bases and J by 2 bases, with 7 bases left in between. This CDR3 is built from 14 residues. The germline CDR1 and CDR2 sequences are LNHNV and YYDKDF (reference sequence).

The V and J genes are TRBV7-9 and TRBJ1-6, with TRBD1 as a possible D gene (6 bases). The germline gives CDR1 SEHNR, CDR2 FQNEAQ (reference sequence). CDR3 length equals 14 residues. V was pared by 1 base and J by 11 bases, with 12 bases between. Written as DNA, the CDR3 is TGTGCCAGCAGCTTAGGTGGAGGGGGTCCACCCCTCCACTTT. This sequence encodes CASSLGGGGPPLHF.

The sample holds many counts of this clonotype. This chain connects TRBV28 to TRBJ2-7; D is uncertain. The CDR3 extends over 12 amino acids. The germline V gene has CDR1 MDHEN and CDR2 SYDVKM. Trimming left V 3 bases short and J 2 bases short, with 5 bases between. CDR3 nucleotides: TGTGCCAGCAGTTTCTTAGCCTACGAGCAGTACTTC. It yields the protein CASSFLAYEQYF.

About this clonotype itself: The junction does not match germline at one end; this may be a read error. The chain joins TRBV13 to TRBJ1-4; unclear D gene. The CDR3 has 14 amino acids. Germline CDR1 and CDR2: PRHDT and FYEKMQ (reference sequence). DNA for the CDR3: TGTGCCAGCAGCTTAAAAGCGGGTAATGAAAACCTGTTTTTT. This sequence encodes CASSLKAGNENLFF. The whole variable domain, remainder taken from reference TRBV13 and TRBJ1-4, is AAGVIQSPRHLIKEKRETATLKCYPIPRHDTVYWYQQGPGQDPQFLISFYEKMQSDKGSIPDRFSAQQFSDYHSELNMSSLELGDSALYFCASSLKAGNENLFFGSGTQLSVL.

This chain uses TRBV10-3 with TRBJ2-6; D remains ambiguous. CDR1 is ENHRY, CDR2 SYGVKD, per germline. The V gene lost 6 bases and the J gene lost 0 bases, with 15 bases spanning the gap. CDR3 length: 17 residues. CDR3 amino acids: CAISPREVLSGANVLTF. CDR3 nucleotides: TGTGCCATCAGCCCAAGGGAAGTACTCTCTGGGGCCAACGTCCTGACTTTC.

The sample holds many counts of this clonotype. The rearrangement links TRBV7-8 to TRBJ1-5; 7 nucleotides line up with TRBD1. The length of the CDR3 is 14 residues. With 3 bases clipped from V and 4 bases from J, the junction kept 3 bases outside the gene matches. The germline CDR1 and CDR2 sequences are SGHVS and FQNEAQ. The CDR3 here is CASSFGTANQPQHF. The DNA of the CDR3 is TGTGCCAGCAGCTTCGGGACAGCGAATCAGCCCCAGCATTTT.

The table lists this clonotype with a few counts. The J gene is TRBJ1-2, the V gene TRBV28; 7 positions agree with TRBD1. In germline, CDR1 is MDHEN, CDR2 SYDVKM. J lost 6 bases, V lost 7 bases, and 8 bases had no gene match. The CDR3 runs 13 residues. The CDR3 reads CASIRGGKDGYTF. The CDR3 DNA is TGTGCCAGCATCAGAGGGGGCAAGGATGGCTACACCTTC.

The chain uses TRBV20-1 and TRBJ2-1; 8 nucleotides agree with TRBD2. The germline V gene encodes CDR1 DFQATT and CDR2 SNEGSKA (reference sequence). This CDR3 is built from 14 residues. With V trimmed by 5 bases and J by 3 bases, 6 bases remained unmatched. This CDR3 is CSASLSGNYNEQFF. For the CDR3, the DNA is TGCAGTGCTTCCCTTAGCGGGAACTACAATGAGCAGTTCTTC.